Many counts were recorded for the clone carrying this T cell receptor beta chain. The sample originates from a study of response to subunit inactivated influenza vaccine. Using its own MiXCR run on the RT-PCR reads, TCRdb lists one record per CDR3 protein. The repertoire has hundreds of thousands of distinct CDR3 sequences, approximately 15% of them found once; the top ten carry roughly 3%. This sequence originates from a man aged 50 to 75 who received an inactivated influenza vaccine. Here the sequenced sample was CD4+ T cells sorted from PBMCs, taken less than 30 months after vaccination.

CDR3 nucleotide sequence: TGTGCCAGCAGCTTAGCGGCGGAAGAGACCCAGTACTTC. Protein sequence: CASSLAAEETQYF. This chain joins TRBV11-3 and TRBJ2-5; D unresolved. Between the trimmed V and J ends, which lost 1 base and 3 bases, there was a span of 6 bases. CDR3 length: 13 residues. The germline V gene encodes CDR1 SGHNT and CDR2 YENEEA.